The 27 T cell receptor beta chains listed next were all sequenced from one sample in a study of metastatic and nonmetastatic thyroid tumors. Nobody among the patients had been given any treatment before thyroid surgery. Via MiXCR, TCRdb re-called the PCR reads. Among about 27,000 clones listed, 16% were seen once. The specimen was blood. The receptors stem from a male donor with papillary thyroid cancer or a benign thyroid nodule (not recorded which). Some clones in this sample may be carry-over from other donors' samples.

This clone has ten or more counts. Written as DNA, the CDR3 is TGTGCCAGCACCAATAGCGGGAGAAGCACAGATACGCAGTATTTT. Amino acid sequence: CASTNSGRSTDTQYF. The chain is built from TRBV19 and TRBJ2-3; 9 nucleotides match TRBD2. This CDR3 region has 15 residues. Germline CDR1 is LNHDA and CDR2 is SQIVND (reference sequence). V lost 9 bases to trimming and J lost 0 bases; unmatched junction nucleotides: 7.

The rearrangement uses TRBV6-1 and TRBJ2-2, with 12 bases matching TRBD2. From germline, CDR1 is MNHNS and CDR2 SASEGT. Trimming removed 4 bases from V and 6 bases from J; junction bases left unmatched: 6. The CDR3 totals 16 residues. Here the CDR3 reads CASSGLAGGEAGELFF. For the CDR3, the DNA is TGTGCCAGCAGTGGCCTAGCGGGGGGGGAGGCCGGGGAGCTGTTTTTT.

This clone was counted many times. This sample includes further DNA sequences coding for the same CDR3. The genes are TRBV12-3 or TRBV12-4 and TRBJ2-1; 9 nucleotides line up with TRBD2. Germline trimming cut 4 bases from V and 6 bases from J; bases unmatched to any gene: 7. This CDR3 contains 15 residues. CDR3 DNA: TGTGCCAGCAGTTCAACAGCGGGAGGCGGCAATGAGCAGTTCTTC. Translating it yields CASSSTAGGGNEQFF.

There are many counts of this clone. CDR3 residues: CASSITVTVYEQYF. In DNA, the CDR3 is TGTGCCAGTAGTATAACAGTAACCGTCTACGAGCAGTACTTC. The rearrangement links TRBV19 to TRBJ2-7; no firm D call. This CDR3 spans 14 amino acids. CDR1 is LNHDA, CDR2 SQIVND, per germline (reference sequence). V was trimmed by 2 bases and J by 3 bases, leaving 11 bases between them.

This clone showed up many times. The chain recombines TRBV4-1 with TRBJ2-5; TRBD2 aligns across 8 bases. Germline loops: CDR1 MGHRA, CDR2 YSYEKL. The CDR3 totals 15 residues. J gave up 4 bases and V 1 base, and 5 bases lay outside the gene matches. The chain's CDR3 is CASSQVVAGGETQYF. In DNA form, the CDR3 reads TGCGCCAGCAGCCAAGTGGTCGCGGGGGGAGAGACCCAGTACTTC.

This chain connects TRBV7-8 to TRBJ2-7, with D tentatively TRBD1 (6 bases). The length of the CDR3 is 16 residues. Trimming stripped 0 bases from V and 3 bases from J, with 15 bases between. Per germline, CDR1 SGHVS and CDR2 FQNEAQ. DNA for the CDR3: TGTGCCAGCAGCTTAGCCGAGGACAGTGGTGTCTACGAGCAGTACTTC. As protein: CASSLAEDSGVYEQYF.

This clone was seen ten or more times. The genes are TRBV2 and TRBJ1-1; 7 bases are shared with TRBD1. V lost 5 bases and J lost 1; bases outside the gene matches: 4. CDR3 length equals 14 residues. Germline V gene data show CDR1 as SNHLY and CDR2 as FYNNEI. This CDR3 is CASSPGTENTEAFF. As DNA, the CDR3 is TGTGCCAGCAGTCCCGGGACAGAGAACACTGAAGCTTTCTTT.

Concerning this clone: One end of the junction varies from germline; a read error may be responsible. The chain couples TRBV2 to TRBJ1-2; D is uncertain. The CDR3 covers 12 residues. CDR1 is SNHLY and CDR2 is FYNNEI in the germline V gene. The CDR3 region has the DNA TGTGCCAGCAGTGGACTCCGCTATGGCTACAACTTC. The encoded protein is CASSGLRYGYNF. Drawing the rest from reference TRBV2 and TRBJ1-2, the complete variable domain is EPEVTQTPSHQVTQMGQEVILRCVPISNHLYFYWYRQILGQKVEFLVSFYNNEISEKSEIFDDQFSVERPDGSNFTLKIRSTKLEDSAMYFCASSGLRYGYNFGSGTRLTVV.

The gene calls are TRBV30 and TRBJ1-1; no firm D call. This CDR3 has 11 residues. V shed 4 bases and J shed 2 bases, with 5 bases lying between them. Germline CDR1 is GTSNPN and CDR2 is SVGIG (reference sequence). The CDR3 DNA sequence: TGTGCCTGGACCGACAACACTGAAGCTTTCTTT. Amino acid sequence: CAWTDNTEAFF.

The chain combines TRBV7-9 with TRBJ1-5; D ambiguous. V was shortened by 4 bases and J by 2 bases, with 12 bases between the two germline ends. The CDR3 is 15 amino acids. Germline lookup yields CDR1 SEHNR and CDR2 FQNEAQ (reference sequence). The chain's CDR3 is CASSSTDLRNQPQHF. DNA of the CDR3: TGTGCCAGCAGCTCCACAGATCTACGCAATCAGCCCCAGCATTTT.

This clone was seen at least ten times. V and J are TRBV27 and TRBJ2-3, with 8 positions matching TRBD2. The CDR3 extends over 15 amino acids. V gave up 8 bases and J gave up 0 bases; unmatched junction bases: 7. CDR1 and CDR2 from the germline V gene are MNHEY and SMNVEV (reference sequence). The DNA for the CDR3 is TGTGCCAGCGGAACGTCGGGAGGGAGCACAGATACGCAGTATTTT. Translating it yields CASGTSGGSTDTQYF.

The chain combines TRBV6-1 with TRBJ1-1; D call uncertain. V shed 2 bases and J shed 10 bases, with 11 bases lying between them. Per the germline V gene, CDR1 is MNHNS and CDR2 is SASEGT. The CDR3 is 12 residues long. CDR3 loop: CASSERVLRAFF. The DNA for the CDR3 is TGTGCCAGCAGTGAAAGAGTTTTACGAGCTTTCTTT.

On this clone: A much larger clone is a single base away; this may be a read error. The sample contains more than one DNA sequence encoding this CDR3. This chain connects TRBV29-1 to TRBJ2-3, with D perhaps matching TRBD2 (5 bases). In germline, CDR1 is SQVTM, CDR2 ANQGSEA. The CDR3 contains 13 residues. The CDR3 DNA follows: TGCAGCGGTACTAAGGCTAGCATGGATACTCAGTATTTT. This encodes CSGTKASMDTQYF.

The chain joins TRBV6-1 to TRBJ1-6; D possibly corresponds to TRBD1 (5 bases). V lost 4 bases to trimming and J lost 8 bases, with 15 bases between them. Germline V lookup: CDR1 MNHNS, CDR2 SASEGT. The CDR3 extends over 15 amino acids. The CDR3 region is CASSAGPMGYSPLHF. CDR3 sequence (DNA): TGTGCCAGCAGTGCGGGACCTATGGGGTATTCACCCCTCCACTTT.

This clone was picked up many times. The chain combines TRBV9 with TRBJ1-1; tentatively, D is TRBD1 (5 bases). The CDR3 totals 15 residues. Trimming left V 4 bases short and J 10 bases short, with 23 bases between. The V gene's germline CDR1 is SGDLS and CDR2 YYNGEE. The CDR3 sequence is CASSLQDTADVGAFF. CDR3 sequence (DNA): TGTGCCAGCAGCCTACAGGACACGGCGGACGTTGGAGCTTTCTTT.

This clone has only a few counts. One junction end does not reproduce the germline sequence, and a read error may be involved. The chain is built from TRBV25-1 and TRBJ2-2; 8 nucleotides match TRBD2. Germline CDR1 is MGHDK and CDR2 is SYGVNS. The CDR3 totals 14 residues. CDR3 sequence (DNA): TGTGCCATCAGTGCAGCGGGAGCGTCCGGGGAGCTTTTTTTT. It yields the protein CAISAAGASGELFF.

This clone was recorded many times. The chain's CDR3 is CASSFPAPYYEQYF. The DNA for the CDR3 is TGTGCCAGCAGCTTTCCAGCGCCCTACTACGAGCAGTACTTC. The rearrangement uses TRBV5-4 and TRBJ2-7; no definite D call. Trimming took off 2 bases at V and 3 bases at J, with 12 bases between the two ends. The CDR3 is made up of 14 amino acids. The germline gives CDR1 SGHNT, CDR2 YYREEE (reference sequence).

This clone has at least ten counts. The chain is built from TRBV6-5 and TRBJ1-2; D call uncertain. The CDR3 is 15 amino acids. Germline values: CDR1 MNHEY, CDR2 SVGAGI. V lost 0 bases and J 4 bases, leaving 12 bases between the germline ends. CDR3 sequence reads: CASSYSQGLPYGYTF. The CDR3 region has the DNA TGTGCCAGCAGTTACTCCCAAGGACTGCCCTATGGCTACACCTTC.

The table lists this clone with many counts. The chain couples TRBV20-1 to TRBJ2-7, with D perhaps given as TRBD1 or TRBD2 (5 bases each). Trimming took off 0 bases at V and 2 bases at J, with 8 bases between the two ends. The germline CDR1 and CDR2 sequences are DFQATT and SNEGSKA (reference sequence). CDR3 length: 13 residues. The CDR3 is CSARERGAYEQYF. DNA of the CDR3: TGCAGTGCTAGAGAAAGGGGAGCCTACGAGCAGTACTTC.

This chain links TRBV5-1 with TRBJ2-3; 11 nucleotides line up with TRBD2. This CDR3 is 15 amino acids long. Germline V lookup: CDR1 SGHRS, CDR2 YFSETQ. J lost 3 bases, V lost 4 bases, and 4 bases had no gene match. CDR3 sequence reads: CASSRSGGVTDTQYF. The CDR3 nucleotides read TGCGCCAGCAGCCGTAGCGGGGGGGTAACAGATACGCAGTATTTT.

This clone was recorded a few times. This chain joins TRBV2 and TRBJ1-5; the D is unclear. CDR1 and CDR2 from the germline V gene are SNHLY and FYNNEI. The CDR3 consists of 13 residues. V gave up 10 bases and J gave up 5 bases, with 15 bases separating them. CDR3 nucleotide sequence: TGTGCCAACAGCCCAGCGGAGGATCAGCCCCAGCATTTT. It specifies CANSPAEDQPQHF. Variable domain in full (rest from reference TRBV2 and TRBJ1-5): EPEVTQTPSHQVTQMGQEVILRCVPISNHLYFYWYRQILGQKVEFLVSFYNNEISEKSEIFDDQFSVERPDGSNFTLKIRSTKLEDSAMYFCANSPAEDQPQHFGDGTRLSIL.

This clone turned up a few times. The chain carries TRBV5-6 and TRBJ2-7; D unresolved. The CDR3 is made up of 13 amino acids. Trimming took 0 bases from V and 3 from J, leaving 7 bases between them. Per the germline V gene, CDR1 is SGHDT and CDR2 is YYEEEE. CDR3 nucleotide sequence: TGTGCCAGCAGCTTGGACACTTACTACGAGCAGTACTTC. Translated, it gives CASSLDTYYEQYF.

The sample holds many counts of this clone. Given a much more abundant clone one base away, this may be a read error. Within the sample, other DNA sequences also encode this same CDR3. V is TRBV27 and J is TRBJ1-5; a weak D match, TRBD1 (6 bases). CDR1 MNHEY and CDR2 SMNVEV come from the germline V gene (reference sequence). The V end was cut by 7 bases, the J end by 2 bases, with 18 bases between. The CDR3 extends over 16 amino acids. This CDR3 is CASKYTVPGGNQPQHF. The DNA for the CDR3 is TGTGCCAGCAAGTACACAGTACCAGGGGGCAATCAGCCCCAGCATTTT.

V gene TRBV20-1 combines with J gene TRBJ1-1; weak D call: TRBD1 (6 bases). V lost 1 base, J lost 3 bases, and 9 bases lay in between. The CDR3 is 13 amino acids. Germline V gene lookup returns CDR1 DFQATT and CDR2 SNEGSKA (reference sequence). The CDR3 region has the DNA TGCAGTGCTAGAGGTAGGGGGGACACTGAAGCTTTCTTT. Translated, it gives CSARGRGDTEAFF.

About this clone itself: The junction differs from germline at one of its ends, possibly a read error. The chain joins TRBV18 to TRBJ2-7, with D possibly called TRBD1 or TRBD2 (5 bases each). Germline CDR1 and CDR2: KGHSH and LQKENI. The CDR3 is 12 amino acids. The CDR3 DNA sequence: TGTGTCAGCTCACCCACCGGGGCCGAGCAGTACTTC. This codes for CVSSPTGAEQYF.

DNA of the CDR3: TGTGCCAGCATCAGAGGGGATCGTCAGCCCCAGCATTTT. Translating gives CASIRGDRQPQHF. The rearrangement uses TRBV7-9 and TRBJ1-5; D possibly corresponds to TRBD1 (5 bases). This CDR3 has 13 amino acids. Trimming pared 7 bases from V and 6 bases from J, leaving 13 bases between. Per the germline V gene, CDR1 is SEHNR and CDR2 is FQNEAQ (reference sequence).

The table lists this clone with many counts. The junction departs from germline at one end; a sequencing error may be responsible. The chain is built from TRBV24-1 and TRBJ2-7; no clear D. The germline CDR1 and CDR2 sequences are KGHDR and SFDVKD. The CDR3 has 14 amino acids. CDR3 nucleotides: TGTACCACCAGTGAGACCGGGCCTCGGGACGAGCAGTACTTC. Residues: CTTSETGPRDEQYF.